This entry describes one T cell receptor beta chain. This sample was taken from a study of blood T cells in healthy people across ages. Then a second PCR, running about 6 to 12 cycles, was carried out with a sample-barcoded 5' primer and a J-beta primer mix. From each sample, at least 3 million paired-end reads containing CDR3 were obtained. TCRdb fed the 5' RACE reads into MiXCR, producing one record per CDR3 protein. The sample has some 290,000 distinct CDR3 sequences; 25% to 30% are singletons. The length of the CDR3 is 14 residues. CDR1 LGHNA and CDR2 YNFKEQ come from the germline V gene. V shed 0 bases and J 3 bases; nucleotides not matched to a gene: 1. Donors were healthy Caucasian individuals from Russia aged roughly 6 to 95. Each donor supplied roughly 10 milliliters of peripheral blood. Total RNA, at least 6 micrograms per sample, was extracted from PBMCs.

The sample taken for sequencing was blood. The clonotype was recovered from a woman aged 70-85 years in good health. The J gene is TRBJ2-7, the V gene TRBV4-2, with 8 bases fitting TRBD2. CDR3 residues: CASSQDSGNYEQYF. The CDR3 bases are TGTGCCAGCAGCCAAGATAGCGGGAACTACGAGCAGTACTTC.